A selection of T cell receptor beta chains follows, all from one sample in a study of T-cell memory formation after mild COVID-19. MiXCR was run by TCRdb on the 5' RACE reads, yielding one entry per CDR3 protein. The repertoire has 500,000 to 600,000 distinct CDR3 sequences, 18% of them found once; the top ten carry around 13%. What was sequenced was PBMCs or a T cell subset sorted from them (not recorded which). The origin of the receptors is an adult woman who had mild COVID-19 (a few samples of this study predate the infection). Cell type and time point are not known. Both conserved end residues are part of each CDR3. A D gene is named only where the DNA matches it firmly.

v_gene,j_gene,d_gene,CDR3aa
TRBV30,TRBJ1-2,-,CAWSADRTSGYTF
TRBV20-1,TRBJ2-3,TRBD1,CSARDGQGIRTQYF
TRBV4-1,TRBJ2-1,-,CASSQVSRASDEQFF
TRBV6-2/TRBV6-3,TRBJ2-7,TRBD1,CASSKPGQAGYEQYF
TRBV28,TRBJ2-1,TRBD2,CASSRLGRASGSTYNEQFF
TRBV21-1,TRBJ1-1,-,CASSNRTILNTEAFF
TRBV2,TRBJ1-6,TRBD1,CASSELGQVNSPLHF
TRBV6-1,TRBJ2-3,-,CASQGGPDTQYF
TRBV4-1,TRBJ1-1,TRBD1,CASSQAQGADTEAFF
TRBV15,TRBJ1-6,TRBD1,CATSGTGGKGSPLHF
TRBV12-3/TRBV12-4,TRBJ2-7,TRBD1,CASSLIGQGFSEQYF
TRBV5-5,TRBJ1-2,TRBD1,CASSPWTGDGYTF
TRBV29-1,TRBJ1-5,-,CFPGTDNQPQHF
TRBV20-1,TRBJ1-2,-,CSARDPPGGYGYTF
TRBV3-1,TRBJ2-5,TRBD2,CASSPWTSLLQETQYF
TRBV27,TRBJ2-2,-,CASSWTTSNTGELFF
TRBV20-1,TRBJ2-7,TRBD2,CSASPSGGGHYEQYF
TRBV20-1,TRBJ2-1,-,CSAYQGHRSYNEQFF
TRBV7-9,TRBJ1-6,-,CASSTPPTGSSPLHF
TRBV12-3/TRBV12-4,TRBJ2-7,TRBD2,CASSSLAGDPEQYF
TRBV5-6,TRBJ2-2,TRBD1,CASSSTGTGITGELFF
TRBV12-3/TRBV12-4,TRBJ1-2,-,CASSLAWKNGYTF
TRBV12-3/TRBV12-4,TRBJ1-1,TRBD1,CASRGGQVTNTEAFF
TRBV4-1,TRBJ2-7,TRBD1,CASSPDRAPYEQYF